This T cell receptor (beta chain) derives from a study of CD8 T cells in ankylosing spondylitis. This clonotype was observed at least ten times. Its specificity is not known. The germline gives CDR1 MNHNS, CDR2 SASEGT. The ends were cut back, 5 bases at V and 3 bases at J, with 8 bases in the middle. This CDR3 region has 12 residues. Molecular-barcoded quantitative 5'-RACE produced these TCR beta libraries. TCRdb reprocessed the 5' RACE reads with MiXCR, giving one entry per CDR3 protein. This repertoire shows fewer than 550,000 distinct CDR3 sequences, roughly 5% found once; its top ten account for around 3.5%. Findings and limits, study-wide: Matched synovial fluid from ankylosing spondylitis patients was reported to be enriched for disease-linked clones. Seemingly characteristic of ankylosing spondylitis blood was a TCR beta motif consisting of roughly 8 highly homologous variants. Clones linked with disease were CD8+ and fairly uncommon in the peripheral blood.

Sequencing was carried out using blood, either unsorted or a sorted T cell fraction (not recorded which). This receptor was identified in a male donor with ankylosing spondylitis. This chain uses TRBV6-1 with TRBJ2-7, with no clear D. CDR3 coding DNA: TGTGCCAGCAGTCTACAGAGCTACGAGCAGTACTTC. This translates into CASSLQSYEQYF.